This is a list of T cell receptor beta chains from one sample in a study of T cells in localized non-small cell lung cancer. The method was immunoSEQ multiplex PCR; TCRdb's version includes in-frame clones alone and lacks a portion of them. The sample consists of approximately 52,000 clones, 86% of them appearing once. The sequencing here drew on peripheral blood, taken before any cancer treatment. These receptor sequences come from a male donor at least 60 years old with stage III squamous cell lung carcinoma. Each CDR3 is given with its conserved first and last residue. A D gene is named only where the DNA matches it firmly. Size is omitted from some rows. Given values are once, few, many or a class for expanded clones.

CDR3 length: 14; V gene: TRBV5-1; D gene: TRBD1; clone size: NA; J gene: TRBJ1-5; CDR3 DNA: TGCGCCAGCAGCTTGGAAGGGGGCACTCAGCCCCAGCATTTT; CDR3 protein: CASSLEGGTQPQHF
CDR3 length: 14; V gene: TRBV29-1; D gene: TRBD1; clone size: NA; J gene: TRBJ1-2; CDR3 DNA: TGCAGCGTTGTACGGTCCCAGGGGGTTGGTGGCTACACCTTC; CDR3 protein: CSVVRSQGVGGYTF
CDR3 length: 20; V gene: TRBV4-1; D gene: TRBD1; clone size: NA; J gene: TRBJ2-1; CDR3 DNA: TGCGCCAGCAGCCAAGATAGGGCCCCCGTGGGACAGGGTAGGATACGGGAGCAGTTCTTC; CDR3 protein: CASSQDRAPVGQGRIREQFF
CDR3 length: 16; V gene: TRBV4-3; D gene: NA; clone size: NA; J gene: TRBJ1-2; CDR3 DNA: TGCGCCAGCAGCCAAGATTGGGGAGGGGCAAACTATGGCTACACCTTC; CDR3 protein: CASSQDWGGANYGYTF
CDR3 length: 15; V gene: TRBV5-1; D gene: NA; clone size: NA; J gene: TRBJ1-5; CDR3 DNA: TGCGCCAGCAGCTGGGGGCAGGGGAGGGATCAGCCCCAGCATTTT; CDR3 protein: CASSWGQGRDQPQHF
CDR3 length: 14; V gene: TRBV5-4; D gene: NA; clone size: NA; J gene: TRBJ1-2; CDR3 DNA: TGTGCCAGCAGCCCGTCGAAAAATAACTATGGCTACACCTTC; CDR3 protein: CASSPSKNNYGYTF
CDR3 length: 13; V gene: TRBV4-3; D gene: TRBD1; clone size: NA; J gene: TRBJ1-6; CDR3 DNA: TGCGCCAGCAGCCAAGGGGACAGCGCACCCCTCCACTTT; CDR3 protein: CASSQGDSAPLHF
CDR3 length: 14; V gene: TRBV5-1; D gene: NA; clone size: once; J gene: TRBJ2-7; CDR3 DNA: TGCGCCAGCAGCTCCGGGTCGGGGGAAGGCGAGCAGTACTTC; CDR3 protein: CASSSGSGEGEQYF
CDR3 length: 14; V gene: TRBV5-4; D gene: TRBD1; clone size: NA; J gene: TRBJ2-2; CDR3 DNA: TGTGCCAGCAGCCCGGGACAGATCACCGGGGAGCTGTTTTTT; CDR3 protein: CASSPGQITGELFF
CDR3 length: 14; V gene: TRBV12-5; D gene: TRBD1; clone size: NA; J gene: TRBJ2-5; CDR3 DNA: TGTGCTAGTGCCGTACAGGGGGCCACAGAGACCCAGTACTTC; CDR3 protein: CASAVQGATETQYF
CDR3 length: 13; V gene: TRBV30; D gene: TRBD2; clone size: NA; J gene: TRBJ2-5; CDR3 DNA: TGTGCCTACACCGGGACTAGCAGAGAGACCCAGTACTTC; CDR3 protein: CAYTGTSRETQYF
CDR3 length: 12; V gene: TRBV30; D gene: NA; clone size: NA; J gene: TRBJ1-4; CDR3 DNA: TGTGCCTGGGGGGGGAGTGGTGAAAAACTGTTTTTT; CDR3 protein: CAWGGSGEKLFF
CDR3 length: 13; V gene: TRBV5-1; D gene: NA; clone size: few; J gene: TRBJ2-3; CDR3 DNA: TGCGCCAGCAGCTTGTATATTGAAGATACGCAGTATTTT; CDR3 protein: CASSLYIEDTQYF
CDR3 length: 12; V gene: TRBV19; D gene: NA; clone size: NA; J gene: TRBJ1-2; CDR3 DNA: TGTGCCAGTATTGTATCCGAGAAGGGCTACACCTTC; CDR3 protein: CASIVSEKGYTF
CDR3 length: 17; V gene: TRBV19; D gene: TRBD2; clone size: NA; J gene: TRBJ2-3; CDR3 DNA: TGTGCCAGTAGTCGGCTCCGACTAGCGGGAGTTAGAGATACGCAGTATTTT; CDR3 protein: CASSRLRLAGVRDTQYF
CDR3 length: 14; V gene: TRBV28; D gene: TRBD1; clone size: NA; J gene: TRBJ1-4; CDR3 DNA: TGTGCCAGCAAGGGGGCCGCAACTAATGAAAAACTGTTTTTT; CDR3 protein: CASKGAATNEKLFF
CDR3 length: 18; V gene: TRBV7-8; D gene: TRBD2; clone size: NA; J gene: TRBJ2-7; CDR3 DNA: TGTGCCAGCAGCTCGAGAGGACTAGCGGGTTTGAATCCCTACGAGCAGTACTTC; CDR3 protein: CASSSRGLAGLNPYEQYF
CDR3 length: 16; V gene: TRBV5-1; D gene: NA; clone size: NA; J gene: TRBJ2-7; CDR3 DNA: TGCGCCAGCACCCCGCAGCCGGGACTCAGCTCCTACGAGCAGTACTTC; CDR3 protein: CASTPQPGLSSYEQYF
CDR3 length: 16; V gene: TRBV12-5; D gene: TRBD1; clone size: NA; J gene: TRBJ2-1; CDR3 DNA: TGTGCTAGTGGTTTGGTTTTAGGGGGCATGGGCAATGAGCAGTTCTTC; CDR3 protein: CASGLVLGGMGNEQFF
CDR3 length: 15; V gene: TRBV5-1; D gene: NA; clone size: NA; J gene: TRBJ1-5; CDR3 DNA: TGCGCCAGCAGCTTGGAGTCAGGGGCTGGACAGCCCCAGCATTTT; CDR3 protein: CASSLESGAGQPQHF
CDR3 length: 16; V gene: TRBV9; D gene: TRBD1; clone size: NA; J gene: TRBJ1-4; CDR3 DNA: TGTGCCAGCAGTATAACAGGGGGTCTAGGAAGGGAAAAACTGTTTTTT; CDR3 protein: CASSITGGLGREKLFF
CDR3 length: 13; V gene: TRBV28; D gene: NA; clone size: few; J gene: TRBJ2-3; CDR3 DNA: TGTGCCAGCAGTTTGGGCGGCGCAGATACGCAGTATTTT; CDR3 protein: CASSLGGADTQYF
CDR3 length: 12; V gene: TRBV7-2; D gene: NA; clone size: few; J gene: TRBJ2-7; CDR3 DNA: TGTGCCAGCAGCTTAACCCGCTACGAGCAGTACTTC; CDR3 protein: CASSLTRYEQYF
CDR3 length: 13; V gene: TRBV30; D gene: NA; clone size: NA; J gene: TRBJ1-1; CDR3 DNA: TGTGCCTGGGTCCGCAGTGCGAACACTGAAGCTTTCTTT; CDR3 protein: CAWVRSANTEAFF
CDR3 length: 14; V gene: TRBV6-6; D gene: TRBD1; clone size: NA; J gene: TRBJ1-1; CDR3 DNA: TGTGCCAGCACTCGGAACAGGGGAGCTACTGAAGCTTTCTTT; CDR3 protein: CASTRNRGATEAFF
CDR3 length: 11; V gene: TRBV5-3; D gene: NA; clone size: NA; J gene: TRBJ2-3; CDR3 DNA: TGTGCCAGCAATAGCACAGATACGCAGTATTTT; CDR3 protein: CASNSTDTQYF
CDR3 length: 13; V gene: TRBV5-8; D gene: NA; clone size: NA; J gene: TRBJ2-1; CDR3 DNA: TGTGCCAGCAGCTTGGACGACTACAATGAGCAGTTCTTC; CDR3 protein: CASSLDDYNEQFF
CDR3 length: 17; V gene: TRBV9; D gene: NA; clone size: NA; J gene: TRBJ2-3; CDR3 DNA: TGTGCCAGCAGCGTCGGGCAGCCCGGACTTGGCACAGATACGCAGTATTTT; CDR3 protein: CASSVGQPGLGTDTQYF
CDR3 length: 15; V gene: TRBV2; D gene: NA; clone size: NA; J gene: TRBJ1-5; CDR3 DNA: TGTGCCAGCAGCGTGGGACGGGCTCACAATCAGCCCCAGCATTTT; CDR3 protein: CASSVGRAHNQPQHF